This TCR beta chain was obtained from a study of blood T cell repertoires in COVID-19. Across the study: There were acute and convalescent COVID-19 samples, and they came from the United States, Italy and Spain.

CDR1 and CDR2 from the germline V gene are MNHEY and SVGAGI. Trimming took off 0 bases at V and 8 bases at J, with 19 bases between the two ends. CDR3 length equals 16 residues. Everyone who took part was roughly 18 to 89 years old, and they came from 24 US areas. The assay was immunoSEQ multiplex PCR, and TCRdb's table has in-frame clones only and misses some. Among a few hundred thousand clones listed, about 87% were seen once. The sequence came from a woman in her forties or fifties who had recovered from COVID-19. This chain links TRBV6-5 with TRBJ1-2; no definite D call. Sequencing was performed on PBMCs or T cells enriched from blood (not recorded which). The CDR3 region has the DNA TGTGCCAGCAGTTACTCTAGCCAGAATCTAGCTGGCGGCTACACCTTC. Translation gives CASSYSSQNLAGGYTF.